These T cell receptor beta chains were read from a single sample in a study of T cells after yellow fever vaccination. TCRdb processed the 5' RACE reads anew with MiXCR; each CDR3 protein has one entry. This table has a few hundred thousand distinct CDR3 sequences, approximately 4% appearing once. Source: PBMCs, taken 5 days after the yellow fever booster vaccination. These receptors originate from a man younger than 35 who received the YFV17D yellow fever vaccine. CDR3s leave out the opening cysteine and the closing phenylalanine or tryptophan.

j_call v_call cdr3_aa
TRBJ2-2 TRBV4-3 ASSLTTSGLGELF
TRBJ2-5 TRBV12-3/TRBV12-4 ASSLKGRETQY
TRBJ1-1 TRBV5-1 ASSSYRTGRSEAF
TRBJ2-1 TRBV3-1 ASSQVSGVYNEQF
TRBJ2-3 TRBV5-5 ASSNTRGATDTQY
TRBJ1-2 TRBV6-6 ASSRTGENYGYT
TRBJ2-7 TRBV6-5 ASSYNSGGLPYEQY
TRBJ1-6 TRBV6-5 ASGRGRSVSIWAPLH
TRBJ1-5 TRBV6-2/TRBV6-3 ASNWDRESNQPQH
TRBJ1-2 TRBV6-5 ASSYAGTAAGYT
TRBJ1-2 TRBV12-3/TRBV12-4 ASSLRRGNGYT
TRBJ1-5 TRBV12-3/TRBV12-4 ASSLAGQGHQPQH
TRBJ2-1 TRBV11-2 ASSLTPANGEF
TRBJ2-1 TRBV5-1 ASSLQGEYNEQF
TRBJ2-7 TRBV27 ASSFLTGQSYEQY
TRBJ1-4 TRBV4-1 ASSPKWGANEKLF
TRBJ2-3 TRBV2 ASRAPLGGGATDTQY
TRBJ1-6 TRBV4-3 ASSPGTASALH
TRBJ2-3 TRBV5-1 ASSLGVAGGRADTQY
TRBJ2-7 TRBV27 ASSFEQGFYEQY
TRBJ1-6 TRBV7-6 ASSLAHRGWGYNSPLH
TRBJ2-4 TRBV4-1 ASSITLQGAAKNIQY
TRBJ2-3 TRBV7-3 ASSLRASTDTQY
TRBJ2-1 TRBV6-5 ASSSGLAGVLSYNEQF
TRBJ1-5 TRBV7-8 ASRLRHPGISNQPQH
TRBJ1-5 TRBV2 ASSSNRGAYSNQPQH
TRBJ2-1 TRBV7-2 ASSLENRSGGQF
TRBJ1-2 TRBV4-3 ASSQGTKARVYGYT
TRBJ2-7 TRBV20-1 SARLSGRRLNEQY
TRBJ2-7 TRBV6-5 ASSYSSGGAYEQY
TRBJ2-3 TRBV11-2 ASSTGGRTDTQY
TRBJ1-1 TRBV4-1 ASSRGGDGRSTEAF
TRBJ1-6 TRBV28 ASGDEGSPLH
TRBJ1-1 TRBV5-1 ASSLDQARTEAF
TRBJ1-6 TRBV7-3 ASSRPGGHSPLH
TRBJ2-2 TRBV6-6 ASQTGIAGELF
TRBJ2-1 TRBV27 ASRHRGYNEQF
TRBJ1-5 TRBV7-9 ASSRDINQPQH
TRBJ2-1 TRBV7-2 ASSLAPGGDEQF
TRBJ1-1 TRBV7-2 ASSSHSVNTEAF
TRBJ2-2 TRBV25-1 ATKSAELNTGELF
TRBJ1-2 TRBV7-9 ASSSGPWGYT
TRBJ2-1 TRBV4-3 ASSQDRAGSNEQF
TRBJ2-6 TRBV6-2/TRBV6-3 ASSSPFSGANVLT
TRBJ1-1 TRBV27 ASFTAGGFGGATEAF
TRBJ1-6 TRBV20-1 SARAGKGYNSPLH
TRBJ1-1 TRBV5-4 ASSLPGASNTEAF
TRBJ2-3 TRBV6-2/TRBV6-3 ASSYADRFGDTQY